The following is a T cell receptor (beta chain) sequence with its context. Its antigen is unidentified. Germline V gene sequence: CDR1 MNHEY, CDR2 SVGEGT. The CDR3 runs to 13 residues. V was clipped by 6 bases and J by 5 bases, with 10 bases between them. This record belongs to a study of vaccination and CD4 T cells after COVID-19. Across the study: Two-dose vaccination with either BNT162b2 or mRNA-1273 was given to participants. Study-level results: A median around 90% of convalescent patients' SARS-CoV-2-reactive clones emerged only after vaccination.

Treatment: approximately nine-day PBMC culture with coronavirus spike peptide pools or control peptides (ViraFEST assay). First, ViraFEST expanded antigen-specific T cells with peptide pools, and next it sequenced the TCRs. Researchers used the Oncomine TCR Beta short-read assay to sequence DNA from cultured CD4+ T cells. In this case, cultured CD4+ T cells provided the extracted genomic DNA. TCRdb re-called the PCR reads through MiXCR, storing one row per CDR3 protein. The table records 15,000 or so distinct CDR3 sequences, about 46% of them present only once. This clonotype was obtained from a human donor who had recovered from COVID-19. The specimen was CD4+ T cells from blood, cultured in vitro. V is TRBV6-2 or TRBV6-3 and J is TRBJ1-4; D ambiguous. The CDR3 here is CASSRTYNEKLFF. The CDR3 bases are TGTGCCAGCAGCCGGACGTACAATGAAAAACTGTTTTTT.